These T cell receptor beta chains were read from a single sample in a study of breast tumors, draining lymph nodes, adjacent tissues. TCRdb passed the multiplex PCR reads through MiXCR, listing each CDR3 protein once. In the table there are about 150,000 distinct CDR3 sequences, approximately 32% of which are singletons. The sequenced sample was axillary lymph node tissue. These receptors were collected from a female donor with breast cancer. Some clones in this sample may be carry-over from other donors' samples. The CDR3 runs from the conserved cysteine through the conserved F or W. Fields, in order: clone size, D gene, V gene, J gene, CDR3 DNA, CDR3 protein. The D gene is left open where the match is weak. The size entry is marked missing in some rows and otherwise reads once, few, many or a size class.

clone size: many
D gene: .
V gene: TRBV5-1
J gene: TRBJ2-5
CDR3 DNA: TGCGCCAGCAGCTTGAGCGGCGTCGGGACCCAGTACTTC
CDR3 protein: CASSLSGVGTQYF

clone size: .
D gene: .
V gene: TRBV7-9
J gene: TRBJ2-1
CDR3 DNA: TGTGCCAGCAGGAGATGGGCTGGCGGAGACTACAATGAGCAGTTCTTC
CDR3 protein: CASRRWAGGDYNEQFF

clone size: many
D gene: TRBD1
V gene: TRBV19
J gene: TRBJ1-5
CDR3 DNA: TGTGCCTTAGTGGGACAGCGGATCACCGTAAATCAGCCCCAGCATTTT
CDR3 protein: CALVGQRITVNQPQHF

clone size: many
D gene: .
V gene: TRBV10-3
J gene: TRBJ1-3
CDR3 DNA: TGTGCCATCAACTCAGCCCCGTCAGGAAACACCATATATTTT
CDR3 protein: CAINSAPSGNTIYF

clone size: few
D gene: .
V gene: TRBV18
J gene: TRBJ1-1
CDR3 DNA: TGTGCCAGCTCACCACCGGGGATCAACACTGAAGCTTTCTTT
CDR3 protein: CASSPPGINTEAFF

clone size: many
D gene: TRBD1
V gene: TRBV2
J gene: TRBJ2-2
CDR3 DNA: TGTGCCAGCAACCGACAGGGCAACGCGAACACCGGGGAGCTGTTTTTT
CDR3 protein: CASNRQGNANTGELFF

clone size: .
D gene: .
V gene: TRBV6-5
J gene: TRBJ2-1
CDR3 DNA: TGTGCCAGCAGCCCCGTTGGGGGGTTTTACAATGAGCAGTTCTTC
CDR3 protein: CASSPVGGFYNEQFF

clone size: many
D gene: TRBD2
V gene: TRBV5-5
J gene: TRBJ2-5
CDR3 DNA: TGTGCCAGCAGCCTCGGACTAGCTGAGGAAGAGACCCAGTACTTC
CDR3 protein: CASSLGLAEEETQYF

clone size: .
D gene: TRBD1
V gene: TRBV5-1
J gene: TRBJ2-7
CDR3 DNA: TGCGCCAGCAGCTTGGGACAGGGGACCATGAAGTTACACGAGCAGTACTTC
CDR3 protein: CASSLGQGTMKLHEQYF

clone size: .
D gene: .
V gene: TRBV7-9
J gene: TRBJ1-3
CDR3 DNA: TGTGCCAGCAGCTCACACCGGGACACCATATATTTT
CDR3 protein: CASSSHRDTIYF

clone size: once
D gene: .
V gene: TRBV7-9
J gene: TRBJ1-1
CDR3 DNA: TGTGCCAGCAGCCGTAGGACAGTGATTATGGGCCAGGACCCTGAAGCTTTCTTT
CDR3 protein: CASSRRTVIMGQDPEAFF

clone size: many
D gene: .
V gene: TRBV19
J gene: TRBJ1-2
CDR3 DNA: TGTGCCAGTAGTGCGGCGGGGAGAAACAGGGTAAGAGGCGGCTACACCTTC
CDR3 protein: CASSAAGRNRVRGGYTF

clone size: many
D gene: .
V gene: TRBV12-3/TRBV12-4
J gene: TRBJ1-5
CDR3 DNA: TGTGCCAGCAGTTCGTTTAATCAGCCCCAGCATTTT
CDR3 protein: CASSSFNQPQHF

clone size: .
D gene: .
V gene: TRBV29-1
J gene: TRBJ1-2
CDR3 DNA: TGCAGCTTAGTTGGCTATGGCTACACCTTC
CDR3 protein: CSLVGYGYTF

clone size: many
D gene: TRBD1
V gene: TRBV3-1
J gene: TRBJ1-6
CDR3 DNA: TGTGCCAGCAGCCCGGGACAGGGGAATAATTCACCCCTCCACTTT
CDR3 protein: CASSPGQGNNSPLHF

clone size: .
D gene: .
V gene: TRBV28
J gene: TRBJ1-4
CDR3 DNA: TGTGCCAGCTATCCACGGGTTCCTAGTGAAAAACTGTTTTTT
CDR3 protein: CASYPRVPSEKLFF

clone size: many
D gene: .
V gene: TRBV2
J gene: TRBJ1-5
CDR3 DNA: TGTGCCAGCAAATGGGGAGGTCAGCCCCAGCATTTT
CDR3 protein: CASKWGGQPQHF

clone size: many
D gene: .
V gene: TRBV12-3/TRBV12-4
J gene: TRBJ2-5
CDR3 DNA: TGTGCCAGCACAAGGACGACCCAAGAGACCCAGTACTTC
CDR3 protein: CASTRTTQETQYF

clone size: .
D gene: .
V gene: TRBV5-5
J gene: TRBJ1-2
CDR3 DNA: TGTGCCAGCAGATTGACAGGAAACTATGGCTACACCTTC
CDR3 protein: CASRLTGNYGYTF

clone size: .
D gene: .
V gene: TRBV5-1
J gene: TRBJ1-2
CDR3 DNA: TGCGCCAGCAGCTTGGACAATTCAGGCTACACCTTC
CDR3 protein: CASSLDNSGYTF

clone size: many
D gene: TRBD1
V gene: TRBV12-3/TRBV12-4
J gene: TRBJ2-5
CDR3 DNA: TGTGCCAGCAGCCACAGGGGCCAAGAGACCCAGTACTTC
CDR3 protein: CASSHRGQETQYF

clone size: .
D gene: .
V gene: TRBV18
J gene: TRBJ1-3
CDR3 DNA: TGTGCCAGCTCACCAGGGGACCGCAGCTCTGGAAACACCATATATTTT
CDR3 protein: CASSPGDRSSGNTIYF

clone size: many
D gene: .
V gene: TRBV30
J gene: TRBJ2-5
CDR3 DNA: TGTGCCTGGAAGGGAACAGGCGGCGGGACCCAGTACTTC
CDR3 protein: CAWKGTGGGTQYF

clone size: many
D gene: TRBD2
V gene: TRBV12-3/TRBV12-4
J gene: TRBJ2-1
CDR3 DNA: TGTGCCAGCAGGGTAGCGGGACCACGTTTTTTAGGGCAGTTCTTC
CDR3 protein: CASRVAGPRFLGQFF

clone size: once
D gene: TRBD2
V gene: TRBV15
J gene: TRBJ2-1
CDR3 DNA: TGTGCCACCAGCAGCGGACTAGCGGGGGGGTCCTACAATGAGCAGTTCTTC
CDR3 protein: CATSSGLAGGSYNEQFF

clone size: medium-sized
D gene: .
V gene: TRBV7-6
J gene: TRBJ2-5
CDR3 DNA: TGTGCCAGCAGCCCCGCTACAGAGACCCAGTACTTC
CDR3 protein: CASSPATETQYF

clone size: .
D gene: TRBD1
V gene: TRBV9
J gene: TRBJ1-5
CDR3 DNA: TGTGCCAGCAGCGCGGGACAGGCGACTTACGAGCATTTT
CDR3 protein: CASSAGQATYEHF

clone size: many
D gene: TRBD1
V gene: TRBV7-9
J gene: TRBJ1-2
CDR3 DNA: TGTGCCAGCAGCCGTGGACAGGGCGGTGCTGGCTACACCTTC
CDR3 protein: CASSRGQGGAGYTF

clone size: .
D gene: TRBD1
V gene: TRBV5-5
J gene: TRBJ1-2
CDR3 DNA: TGTGCCAGCAGCCTCGGACAGGGGAGGTATGGCTGCACCTTC
CDR3 protein: CASSLGQGRYGCTF

clone size: many
D gene: .
V gene: TRBV19
J gene: TRBJ1-2
CDR3 DNA: TGTGCCAGTAGTATGGAGTGGGCTCGGGGCTACACCTTC
CDR3 protein: CASSMEWARGYTF

clone size: many
D gene: TRBD1
V gene: TRBV20-1
J gene: TRBJ1-2
CDR3 DNA: TGCAGTGCTCCACAGGGGTGGGATGGCTACACCTTC
CDR3 protein: CSAPQGWDGYTF

clone size: many
D gene: .
V gene: TRBV7-3
J gene: TRBJ1-6
CDR3 DNA: TGTGCCAGCAGCGACAACATTTCACCCCTCCACTTT
CDR3 protein: CASSDNISPLHF

clone size: .
D gene: .
V gene: TRBV20-1
J gene: TRBJ2-5
CDR3 DNA: TGCAGTGCTAGCCCCTCGGGCAGGGCGAGCAATCAGCCCCAGTACTTC
CDR3 protein: CSASPSGRASNQPQYF

clone size: .
D gene: .
V gene: TRBV28
J gene: TRBJ2-5
CDR3 DNA: TGTGCCAGCAGTTTAATGGGCACTGCGGGCCGGGAGACCCAGTACTTC
CDR3 protein: CASSLMGTAGRETQYF

clone size: many
D gene: .
V gene: TRBV20-1
J gene: TRBJ2-1
CDR3 DNA: TGCAGTGCTAGATGGAGGGGAGACAATGAGCAGTTCTTC
CDR3 protein: CSARWRGDNEQFF

clone size: .
D gene: TRBD2
V gene: TRBV20-1
J gene: TRBJ2-3
CDR3 DNA: TGCAGTGCTAGGGCTCCGAGGCTAGCGGGAGCAGATACGCAGTATTTT
CDR3 protein: CSARAPRLAGADTQYF

clone size: many
D gene: TRBD1
V gene: TRBV7-3
J gene: TRBJ1-3
CDR3 DNA: TGTGCCAGCAGCGAACAGGGGGGTTCTGGAAACACCATATATTTT
CDR3 protein: CASSEQGGSGNTIYF

clone size: many
D gene: .
V gene: TRBV7-2
J gene: TRBJ2-5
CDR3 DNA: TGTGCCAGCAGCTCGTGGGGGATCGGGACCCAAGAGACCCAGTACTTC
CDR3 protein: CASSSWGIGTQETQYF

clone size: many
D gene: .
V gene: TRBV6-1
J gene: TRBJ2-5
CDR3 DNA: TGTGCCAGCAGTGCTAGCCTAGTCGAGACCCAGTACTTC
CDR3 protein: CASSASLVETQYF

clone size: .
D gene: .
V gene: TRBV2
J gene: TRBJ1-2
CDR3 DNA: TGTGCCAGCAGTTTGAGATCAGGCGTGAACTATGGTTACACCTTC
CDR3 protein: CASSLRSGVNYGYTF

clone size: many
D gene: TRBD1
V gene: TRBV27
J gene: TRBJ2-1
CDR3 DNA: TGTGCCAGCAGCGAAGGACAGGGTCGGTTCTTC
CDR3 protein: CASSEGQGRFF

clone size: many
D gene: TRBD1
V gene: TRBV19
J gene: TRBJ1-5
CDR3 DNA: TGTGCCAGTAGTATTCCCGACAGGGGTCCGGGGCAGCCCCAGCATTTT
CDR3 protein: CASSIPDRGPGQPQHF

clone size: many
D gene: TRBD1
V gene: TRBV12-3/TRBV12-4
J gene: TRBJ1-5
CDR3 DNA: TGTGCCAGCAGTACAGGGGGAAGTAGTCAGCCCCAGCATTTT
CDR3 protein: CASSTGGSSQPQHF